Below are 16 T cell receptor beta chains sequenced from a single sample in a study of OX40 agonist ivuxolimab in advanced cancers. Profiling relied on immunoSEQ multiplex PCR, and the TCRdb table lists in-frame clones only, not all of them. The sample has about 150,000 clones, just over 90% seen once. This material consisted of CD4+ or CD8+ T cells sorted from blood, taken in a trial of the OX40 agonist ivuxolimab. The receptors here all came from an adult with an advanced solid tumor such as melanoma, head and neck, liver or kidney cancer.

This rearrangement joins TRBV2 to TRBJ2-1, with 12 bases fitting TRBD2. Germline CDR1 is SNHLY and CDR2 is FYNNEI. The CDR3 totals 16 residues. Losses at the gene ends were 7 bases for V and 7 bases for J; bases not matched to a gene: 11. The CDR3: CASMELAGGVRNEQFF. In DNA, the CDR3 is TGTGCCAGCATGGAACTAGCGGGAGGTGTGAGAAATGAGCAGTTCTTC. The whole variable domain, remainder taken from reference TRBV2 and TRBJ2-1, is EPEVTQTPSHQVTQMGQEVILRCVPISNHLYFYWYRQILGQKVEFLVSFYNNEISEKSEIFDDQFSVERPDGSNFTLKIRSTKLEDSAMYFCASMELAGGVRNEQFFGPGTRLTVL.

With regard to this clone: This sample includes further DNA sequences coding for the same CDR3. The V call is TRBV5-1, the J call TRBJ2-5; perhaps TRBD1 as D (7 bases). Deletions cut 1 base from V and 4 bases from J, with 8 bases between. This CDR3 spans 13 amino acids. From germline, CDR1 is SGHRS and CDR2 YFSETQ. The CDR3 is CASSLQGGETQYF. The CDR3 nucleotides read TGCGCCAGCAGCTTGCAGGGGGGAGAGACCCAGTACTTC.

This clone was detected once. The rearrangement links TRBV18 to TRBJ2-3; 9 bases agree with TRBD1. There are 17 residues in the CDR3. CDR1 and CDR2 (germline): KGHSH, LQKENI. After removal of 4 bases from V and 4 bases from J, the junction contained 12 bases not matched to a gene. DNA for the CDR3: TGTGCCAGCTCACATTGGGCCGGGACAGGGAGGCCAGATACGCAGTATTTT. It encodes CASSHWAGTGRPDTQYF. Full variable domain (remainder filled in from reference TRBV18 and TRBJ2-3): NAGVMQNPRHLVRRRGQEARLRCSPMKGHSHVYWYRQLPEEGLKFMVYLQKENIIDESGMPKERFSAEFPKEGPSILRIQQVVRGDSAAYFCASSHWAGTGRPDTQYFGPGTRLTVL.

This clone has just one count. Relative to the germline gene, one junction end is altered; a read error may explain this. This chain links TRBV7-7 with TRBJ2-1; D assignment may be TRBD1 or TRBD2 (6 bases each). The CDR3 runs 14 residues. The germline V gene encodes CDR1 SSHAT and CDR2 FNYEAQ (reference sequence). As DNA, the CDR3 is TGTGCTAGCAGCATCCCGGGGGCGGGAAATGAGCAGTTCTTC. Translating gives CASSIPGAGNEQFF.

The V gene is TRBV5-1, the J gene TRBJ2-5; 8 bases fit TRBD1. The ends lost 4 bases at V and 5 bases at J; junction bases unmatched: 10. This CDR3 spans 15 amino acids. Looked up from germline, CDR1 is SGHRS and CDR2 is YFSETQ. CDR3 amino acids: CASSLISRGRETQYF. Written as DNA, the CDR3 is TGCGCCAGCAGCCTAATCTCCAGGGGGCGGGAGACCCAGTACTTC.

This sequence joins TRBV19 and TRBJ2-7; the match to TRBD1 covers 8 bases. The V and J ends lost 10 bases and 5 bases, in that order; junction bases with no gene match: 16. Germline assignment: CDR1 LNHDA and CDR2 SQIVND (reference sequence). The CDR3 has 15 amino acids. CDR3 region: CATAKVVAGGDEQYF. In DNA, the CDR3 is TGTGCCACCGCCAAAGTAGTGGCAGGGGGCGACGAGCAGTACTTC.

This clone was found once. This CDR3 is CASSLRGRGYTF. The DNA of the CDR3 is TGTGCCAGCAGTCTCCGGGGCAGGGGCTACACCTTC. The V and J genes are TRBV27 and TRBJ1-2; D might be TRBD1 (5 bases). This CDR3 spans 12 amino acids. The germline CDR1 and CDR2 sequences are MNHEY and SMNVEV (reference sequence). Deletions cut 5 bases from V and 8 bases from J, with 12 bases between.

This chain joins TRBV6-6 and TRBJ2-3; the match to TRBD1 covers 11 bases. Germline loops: CDR1 MNHNY, CDR2 SVGAGI (reference sequence). J was trimmed by 2 bases and V by 6 bases; bases with no gene match: 7. This CDR3 is 16 amino acids long. In DNA, the CDR3 is TGTGCCAGCAGCCTTGGGACAGGGGGTTACACAGATACGCAGTATTTT. This gives the protein CASSLGTGGYTDTQYF.

This clone was recorded once. The chain joins TRBV5-4 to TRBJ2-1, with 11 bases identical to TRBD2. CDR1 and CDR2 from the germline V gene are SGHNT and YYREEE (reference sequence). The CDR3 is 16 residues long. With V trimmed by 0 bases and J by 5 bases, 4 bases remained unmatched. CDR3 DNA: TGTGCCAGCAGCTTGGCTAGCGGGGGGACAAACAATGAGCAGTTCTTC. Its protein product is CASSLASGGTNNEQFF.

The chain couples TRBV6-5 to TRBJ1-1; D not certain. Germline V gives CDR1 MNHEY, CDR2 SVGAGI. Trimming cost V 6 bases and J 1 base, with 3 bases left between them. There are 11 residues in the CDR3. CDR3 DNA: TGTGCCAGCAGAGGGAACACTGAAGCTTTCTTT. Its protein product is CASRGNTEAFF.

The chain is built from TRBV9 and TRBJ2-1; TRBD1 is a possible D gene (6 bases). The V gene lost 0 bases and the J gene lost 8 bases, with 24 bases spanning the gap. Per the germline V gene, CDR1 is SGDLS and CDR2 is YYNGEE. The CDR3 is made up of 18 amino acids. CDR3 residues: CASSVGPLTHRVRDEQFF. The CDR3 nucleotides are TGTGCCAGCAGCGTAGGCCCCCTTACTCACAGGGTTCGAGATGAGCAGTTCTTC.

The chain uses TRBV5-5 and TRBJ1-1, with 8 positions matching TRBD1. J gave up 10 bases and V 4 bases, and 6 bases lay outside the gene matches. CDR3 length equals 12 residues. In germline, CDR1 is SGHKS, CDR2 YYEKEE (reference sequence). The CDR3 DNA follows: TGTGCCAGCAGCCTCACCGGGACAGGAGCTTTCTTT. Its protein product is CASSLTGTGAFF.

The chain uses TRBV11-2 and TRBJ1-3; 8 bases are a match to TRBD1. The germline CDR1 and CDR2 sequences are SGHAT and FQNNGV. The length of the CDR3 is 16 residues. The ends lost 3 bases at V and 0 bases at J; junction bases unmatched: 4. The CDR3 DNA reads TGTGCCAGCAGCTTTACCACAGGGGGCTCTGGAAACACCATATATTTT. It yields the protein CASSFTTGGSGNTIYF.

The chain combines TRBV9 with TRBJ2-3, with 7 nucleotides matching TRBD1. CDR3 length: 18 amino acids. Germline CDR1 and CDR2: SGDLS and YYNGEE. J lost 5 bases, V lost 4 bases, and 19 bases had no gene match. CDR3 in amino acids: CASSRSGGKRGLGDTQYF. CDR3 bases: TGTGCCAGCAGCCGTTCGGGTGGAAAAAGGGGGCTGGGAGATACGCAGTATTTT.

The chain carries TRBV4-3 and TRBJ1-5; TRBD1 matches at 8 bases. J was trimmed by 2 bases and V by 1 base; bases with no gene match: 4. The CDR3 runs to 16 residues. Germline V lookup: CDR1 LGHNA, CDR2 YSLEER. CDR3 DNA: TGCGCCAGCAGCCAAGGGACAGGGTTGGGCAATCAGCCCCAGCATTTT. Protein: CASSQGTGLGNQPQHF.

The V call is TRBV19, the J call TRBJ2-2, with D perhaps given as TRBD1 or TRBD2 (5 bases each). The CDR3 is 15 amino acids. Germline V gene lookup returns CDR1 LNHDA and CDR2 SQIVND (reference sequence). Trimming removed 4 bases at V and 3 bases at J, with 12 bases between. The CDR3 nucleotides read TGTGCCAGTAGTACCCATTGGGGGTACACCGGGGAGCTGTTTTTT. Amino acids: CASSTHWGYTGELFF.